The 4 T cell receptor beta chains below were found in one sample sequenced in a study of T-cell reconstitution after alpha-beta-depleted transplantation in children. Preparation of the TCRbeta library involved a method that used unique molecular identifiers. TCRdb redid the calling of the PCR reads with MiXCR, one entry per CDR3 protein. Of around 190,000 distinct CDR3 sequences listed, approximately 6.9% are singletons. The sequencing used PBMCs, collected before TCRalphabeta/CD19-depleted stem cell transplant. Receptor source: a boy between 2 and 15 years old with acute lymphoblastic leukemia, due to receive a stem cell transplant.

This clonotype was seen ten or more times. J is TRBJ2-1 and V is TRBV5-1, with D perhaps being TRBD1 or TRBD2 (5 bases each). Trimming removed 1 base from V and 0 bases from J, with 23 bases in between. This CDR3 comprises 20 residues. Germline V gene data show CDR1 as SGHRS and CDR2 as YFSETQ. For the CDR3, the DNA is TGCGCCAGCAGCTTGTTGCCGGGGCATCATGCCCCTCTCTCCTACAATGAGCAGTTCTTC. Translating it yields CASSLLPGHHAPLSYNEQFF. Together with reference TRBV5-1 and TRBJ2-1, the CDR3 gives the full variable domain: KAGVTQTPRYLIKTRGQQVTLSCSPISGHRSVSWYQQTPGQGLQFLFEYFSETQRNKGNFPGRFSGRQFSNSRSEMNVSTLELGDSALYLCASSLLPGHHAPLSYNEQFFGPGTRLTVL.

This clonotype was recorded many times. CDR3 bases: TGTGCCAGCAGTAACCGTCCGGTAGGAGAGACCCAGTACTTC. Amino acid sequence: CASSNRPVGETQYF. This chain links TRBV28 with TRBJ2-5; D gene ambiguous. V was shortened by 5 bases and J by 4 bases, with 14 bases between the two germline ends. CDR3 length equals 14 residues. Looked up from germline, CDR1 is MDHEN and CDR2 is SYDVKM.

This clonotype was recorded a few times. V gene TRBV20-1 combines with J gene TRBJ2-2; TRBD2 agrees at 8 bases. CDR1 is DFQATT, CDR2 SNEGSKA, per germline (reference sequence). Unmatched junction bases numbered 15, after V lost 6 bases and J lost 3 bases. There are 17 residues in the CDR3. Written as DNA, the CDR3 is TGCAGTGCCAAAGGAGGAACAAGCGGGAGCTACACCGGGGAGCTGTTTTTT. It specifies CSAKGGTSGSYTGELFF.

This clonotype was observed at least ten times. This chain links TRBV19 with TRBJ2-1; 9 bases map to TRBD1. The junction had 9 bases not matched to a gene; V was cut back by 1 base and J by 8 bases. The CDR3 is made up of 16 amino acids. Germline-derived CDR1 and CDR2 are LNHDA and SQIVND (reference sequence). The chain's CDR3 is CASSIGTGTGGDEQFF. The CDR3 DNA is TGTGCCAGTAGTATAGGGACCGGAACAGGGGGCGATGAGCAGTTCTTC.